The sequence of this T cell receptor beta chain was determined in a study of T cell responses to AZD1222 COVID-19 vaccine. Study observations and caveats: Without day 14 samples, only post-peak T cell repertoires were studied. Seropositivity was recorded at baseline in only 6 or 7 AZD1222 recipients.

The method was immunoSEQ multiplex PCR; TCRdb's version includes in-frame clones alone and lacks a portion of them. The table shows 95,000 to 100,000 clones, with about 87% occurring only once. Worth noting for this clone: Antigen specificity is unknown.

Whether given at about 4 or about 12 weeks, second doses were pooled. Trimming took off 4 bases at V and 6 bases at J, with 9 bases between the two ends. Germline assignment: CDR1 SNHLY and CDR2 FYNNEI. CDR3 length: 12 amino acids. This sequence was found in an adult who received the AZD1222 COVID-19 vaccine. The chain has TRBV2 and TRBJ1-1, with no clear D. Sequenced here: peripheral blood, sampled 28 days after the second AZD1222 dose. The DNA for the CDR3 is TGTGCCAGCAGTGTTCATACCCCTGAAGCTTTCTTT. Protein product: CASSVHTPEAFF. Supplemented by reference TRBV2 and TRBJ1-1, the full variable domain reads EPEVTQTPSHQVTQMGQEVILRCVPISNHLYFYWYRQILGQKVEFLVSFYNNEISEKSEIFDDQFSVERPDGSNFTLKIRSTKLEDSAMYFCASSVHTPEAFFGQGTRLTVV.